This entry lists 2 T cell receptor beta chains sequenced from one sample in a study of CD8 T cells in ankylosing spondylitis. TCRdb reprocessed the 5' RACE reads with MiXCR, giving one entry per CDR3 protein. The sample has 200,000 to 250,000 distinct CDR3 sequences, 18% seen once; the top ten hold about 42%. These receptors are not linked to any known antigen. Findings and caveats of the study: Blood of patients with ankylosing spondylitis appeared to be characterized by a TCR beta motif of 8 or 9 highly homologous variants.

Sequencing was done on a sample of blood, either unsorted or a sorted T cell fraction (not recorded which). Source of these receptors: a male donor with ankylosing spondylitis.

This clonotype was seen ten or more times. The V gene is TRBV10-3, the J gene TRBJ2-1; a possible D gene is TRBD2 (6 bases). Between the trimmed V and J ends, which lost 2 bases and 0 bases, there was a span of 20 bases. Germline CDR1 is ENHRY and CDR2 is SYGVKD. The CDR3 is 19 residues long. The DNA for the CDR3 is TGTGCCATCAGTGAGCCGGTGGGGGGAAAGCGGAGCTCCTACAATGAGCAGTTCTTC. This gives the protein CAISEPVGGKRSSYNEQFF.

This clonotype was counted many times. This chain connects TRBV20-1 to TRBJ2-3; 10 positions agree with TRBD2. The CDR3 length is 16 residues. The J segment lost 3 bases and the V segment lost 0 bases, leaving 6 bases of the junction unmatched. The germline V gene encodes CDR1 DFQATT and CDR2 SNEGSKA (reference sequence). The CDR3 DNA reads TGCAGTGCTAGAGACTTCCTAGCGGGGGAGACAGATACGCAGTATTTT. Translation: CSARDFLAGETDTQYF.